These 10 T cell receptor beta chains were all obtained from the same sample, sequenced in a study of T cell responses to AZD1222 COVID-19 vaccine. The method was immunoSEQ multiplex PCR; TCRdb's version includes in-frame clones alone and lacks a portion of them. The table lists roughly 200,000 clones, almost 90% of them singletons. Sequenced here: peripheral blood, sampled on day 0 of AZD1222 vaccination. Receptor source: an adult in good health.

This clone was detected once. The V gene is TRBV7-9, the J gene TRBJ1-1; 9 bases agree with TRBD1. V shed 1 base, J shed 1 base, and the junction held 1 base outside the gene matches. CDR1 and CDR2 (germline): SEHNR, FQNEAQ (reference sequence). The CDR3 totals 15 residues. CDR3 bases: TGTGCCAGCAGCTTAGGGGACAGGGAGAACACTGAAGCTTTCTTT. This encodes CASSLGDRENTEAFF.

This rearrangement joins TRBV7-3 to TRBJ2-2, with D possibly being TRBD1 or TRBD2 (5 bases each). Germline values: CDR1 SGHTA, CDR2 FQGTGA. Trimming took off 4 bases at V and 2 bases at J, with 11 bases between the two ends. The CDR3 length is 15 residues. The CDR3 reads CASSSTRDNTGELFF. The DNA for the CDR3 is TGTGCCAGCAGCTCCACTCGGGACAACACCGGGGAGCTGTTTTTT.

V is TRBV7-2 and J is TRBJ2-5, with 7 bases aligning to TRBD2. CDR1 SGHTA and CDR2 FQGNSA come from the germline V gene. The CDR3 has 13 residues. After removal of 5 bases from V and 5 bases from J, the junction contained 5 bases not matched to a gene. The CDR3 nucleotides read TGTGCCAGCAGCGGGAGGGAGGTCGAGACCCAGTACTTC. Amino acids: CASSGREVETQYF.

This clone appeared a single time. This chain uses TRBV7-8 with TRBJ2-1; TRBD1 matches 10 bases. Germline CDR1 reads SGHVS; CDR2 reads FQNEAQ. V shed 6 bases and J 10 bases; nucleotides not matched to a gene: 15. The CDR3 has 16 amino acids. CDR3 nucleotides: TGTGCCAGCAGGCCTACGACAGGGGGCGGGTCATGGGAGCAGTTCTTC. Translated, it gives CASRPTTGGGSWEQFF.

The chain recombines TRBV21-1 with TRBJ1-1. TRBV21-1 is a pseudogene. This CDR3 has 18 residues. The CDR3: CASSKEGERGRTDTEAFF. CDR3 DNA: TGTGCCAGCAGCAAAGAAGGGGAGAGGGGTCGAACGGACACTGAAGCTTTCTTT.

The J gene is TRBJ2-7, the V gene TRBV6-4; 10 nucleotides align to TRBD1. Losses at the gene ends were 0 bases for V and 11 bases for J; bases not matched to a gene: 4. Germline V gene lookup returns CDR1 MRHNA and CDR2 SNTAGT. This CDR3 is built from 13 residues. For the CDR3, the DNA is TGTGCCAGCAGTGACTCAGGGACAGGGGTTAAGTACTTC. Its translation: CASSDSGTGVKYF.

This clone was recorded only once. The chain recombines TRBV30 with TRBJ1-4; the D is unclear. This CDR3 region has 11 residues. The germline V and J ends were trimmed by 0 bases and 7 bases, with 3 bases remaining between them. CDR1 is GTSNPN, CDR2 SVGIG, per germline (reference sequence). CDR3 nucleotide sequence: TGTGCCTGGAGTGTGAGTGAAAAACTGTTTTTT. The encoded protein is CAWSVSEKLFF.

This clone came up once. The gene calls are TRBV6-5 and TRBJ2-3; TRBD2 might be the D (5 bases). CDR3 length: 14 amino acids. Between the trimmed V and J ends, which lost 11 bases and 0 bases, there was a span of 15 bases. Germline loops: CDR1 MNHEY, CDR2 SVGAGI. The CDR3 coding sequence is TGTGCCGCCCGGGTCGGGGAAAGCACAGATACGCAGTATTTT. Protein product: CAARVGESTDTQYF.

This chain joins TRBV13 and TRBJ1-1, with D hard to call. This CDR3 has 16 amino acids. Germline V CDR1 and CDR2: PRHDT, FYEKMQ (reference sequence). V shed 0 bases and J shed 0 bases, with 11 bases lying between them. The CDR3 region has the DNA TGTGCCAGCAGCTTAGGAATTGGACGGATGAACACTGAAGCTTTCTTT. Residues: CASSLGIGRMNTEAFF.

The CDR3: CASSDLAGAGNEQFF. The CDR3 DNA reads TGTGCCAGCAGTGACTTAGCGGGGGCCGGTAATGAGCAGTTCTTC. The J gene is TRBJ2-1, the V gene TRBV6-4; 9 bases are shared with TRBD2. The V segment lost 1 base and the J segment 7 bases; nucleotides outside the gene matches: 5. The CDR3 contains 15 residues. Germline CDR1 is MRHNA and CDR2 is SNTAGT.